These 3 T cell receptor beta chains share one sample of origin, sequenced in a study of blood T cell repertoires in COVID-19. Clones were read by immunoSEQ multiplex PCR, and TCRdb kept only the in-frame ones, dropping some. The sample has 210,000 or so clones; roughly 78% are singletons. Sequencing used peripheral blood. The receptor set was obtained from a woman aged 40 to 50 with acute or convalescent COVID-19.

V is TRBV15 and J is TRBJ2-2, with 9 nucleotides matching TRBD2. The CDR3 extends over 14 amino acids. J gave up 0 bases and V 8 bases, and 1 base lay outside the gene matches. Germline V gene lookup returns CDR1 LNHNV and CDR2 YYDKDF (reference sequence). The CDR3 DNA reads TGTGCCACCCTAGCGGGGCCGAACACCGGGGAGCTGTTTTTT. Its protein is CATLAGPNTGELFF.

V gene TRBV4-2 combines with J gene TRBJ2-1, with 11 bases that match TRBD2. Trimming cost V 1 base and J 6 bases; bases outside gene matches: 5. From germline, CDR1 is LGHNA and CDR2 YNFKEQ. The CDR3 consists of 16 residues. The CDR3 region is CASSQGASGGRNEQFF. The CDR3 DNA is TGTGCCAGCAGCCAAGGGGCTAGCGGGGGGCGCAATGAGCAGTTCTTC.

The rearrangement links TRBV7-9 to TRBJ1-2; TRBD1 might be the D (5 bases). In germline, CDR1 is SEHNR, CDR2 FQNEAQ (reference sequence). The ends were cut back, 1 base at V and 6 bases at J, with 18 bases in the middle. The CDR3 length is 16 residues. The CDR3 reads CASSLVQGFLHDGYTF. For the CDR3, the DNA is TGTGCCAGCAGCTTAGTCCAGGGTTTTCTACACGATGGCTACACCTTC.